A single TCR beta chain is shown here with its context. The target antigen is unknown. This sample is part of a study of siplizumab effects on memory and regulatory T cells. Study-wide results and limits: Siplizumab led to significantly less abundant alloreactive sequences that could be traced back to unstimulated CD4+ memory cells. Confirmation that proliferating Tregs from siplizumab cultures had suppressive function was not obtained.

This table comes from immunoSEQ multiplex PCR, and its TCRdb copy is limited to in-frame clones, with some not included. In the table there are 50,000 to 70,000 clones, about 96% of which are singletons. The trim removed 4 bases at V and 0 bases at J, leaving 3 bases unmatched. This CDR3 is 17 amino acids long. Looked up from germline, CDR1 is SGHNT and CDR2 is YYREEE (reference sequence). Material: naive CD8+ T cells sorted from blood. The clonotype originates from a human donor in good health. The genes are TRBV5-4 and TRBJ2-2, with 13 bases identical to TRBD2. In DNA, the CDR3 is TGTGCCAGCAGCGCGGGACTAGCGGGGACGAACACCGGGGAGCTGTTTTTT. This translates into CASSAGLAGTNTGELFF.